This T cell receptor beta chain derives from a study of identical twins. General study points: Compared with unrelated sharing, twin-shared out-of-frame alpha sequences had more low-probability sequences. Cross-sectional statistics underpinned the conclusions; the same donors were not followed. Possibly, invariant MAIT and iNKT cells partly confounded zero-insertion analyses. The models gave estimates that fell short of the out-of-frame TCR alpha sharing seen in monozygotic twins.

In TCRdb, the 5' RACE reads were re-called with MiXCR into one record per CDR3 protein. The sample lists 1.5 million to 2 million distinct CDR3 sequences; around a third were seen once. Germline V gives CDR1 MNHEY, CDR2 SVGAGI. CDR3 length equals 16 residues. Comments on this clonotype: The antigen is not known.

The TCR comes from a newborn girl in good health. The V and J genes are TRBV6-5 and TRBJ2-5; TRBD1 matches at 9 bases. The end of the DNA is better explained by TRBJ2-7, so the J call may be wrong. Sample: cord blood. CDR3 protein: CASSYSNRGLVYEQYF. In nucleotides, the CDR3 is TGTGCCAGCAGTTACTCGAACAGGGGGCTAGTGTACGAGCAGTACTTC.